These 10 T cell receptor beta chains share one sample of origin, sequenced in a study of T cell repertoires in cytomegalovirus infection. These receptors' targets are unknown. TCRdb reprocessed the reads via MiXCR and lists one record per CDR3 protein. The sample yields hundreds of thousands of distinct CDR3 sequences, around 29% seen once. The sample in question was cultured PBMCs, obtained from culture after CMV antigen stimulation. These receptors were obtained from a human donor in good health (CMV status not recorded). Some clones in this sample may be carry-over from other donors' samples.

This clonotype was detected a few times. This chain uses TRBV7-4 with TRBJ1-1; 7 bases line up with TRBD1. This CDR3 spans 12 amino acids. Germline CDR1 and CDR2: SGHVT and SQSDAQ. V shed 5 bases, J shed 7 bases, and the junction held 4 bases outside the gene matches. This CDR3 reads CASSHRGSEAFF. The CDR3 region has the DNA TGTGCCAGCAGCCACAGGGGTAGTGAAGCTTTCTTT. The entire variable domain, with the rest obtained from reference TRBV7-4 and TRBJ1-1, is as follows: GAGVSQSPRYKVAKRGRDVALRCDSISGHVTLYWYRQTLGQGSEVLTYSQSDAQRDKSGRPSGRFSAERPERSVSTLKIQRTEQGDSAVYLCASSHRGSEAFFGQGTRLTVV.

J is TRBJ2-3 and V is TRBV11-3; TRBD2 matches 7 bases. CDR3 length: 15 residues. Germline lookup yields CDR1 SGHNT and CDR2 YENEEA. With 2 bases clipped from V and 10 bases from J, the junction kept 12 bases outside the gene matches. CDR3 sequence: CASSLNTGGRTPQYF. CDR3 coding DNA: TGTGCCAGCAGCTTAAATACGGGAGGACGTACACCGCAGTATTTT.

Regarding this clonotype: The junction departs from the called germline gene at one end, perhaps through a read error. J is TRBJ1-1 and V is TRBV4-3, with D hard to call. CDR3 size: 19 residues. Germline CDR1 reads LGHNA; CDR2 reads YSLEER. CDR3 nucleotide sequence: TGCGCCAGCAGCCAAGATCCGATAGGAGAATCCTCCAGGAACACTGAAGGTTTCTTT. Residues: CASSQDPIGESSRNTEGFF.

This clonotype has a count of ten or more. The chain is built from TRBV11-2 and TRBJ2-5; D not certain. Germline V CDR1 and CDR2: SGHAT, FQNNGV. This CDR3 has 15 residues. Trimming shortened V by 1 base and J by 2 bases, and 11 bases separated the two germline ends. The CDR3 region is CASSLVLGLQETQYF. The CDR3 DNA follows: TGTGCCAGCAGCTTAGTTCTTGGATTGCAAGAGACCCAGTACTTC.

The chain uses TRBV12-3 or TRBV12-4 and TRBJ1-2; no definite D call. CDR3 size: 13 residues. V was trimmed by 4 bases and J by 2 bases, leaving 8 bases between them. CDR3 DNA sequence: TGTGCCAGCAGTTCGGGCAGGAACTATGGCTACACCTTC. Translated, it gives CASSSGRNYGYTF.

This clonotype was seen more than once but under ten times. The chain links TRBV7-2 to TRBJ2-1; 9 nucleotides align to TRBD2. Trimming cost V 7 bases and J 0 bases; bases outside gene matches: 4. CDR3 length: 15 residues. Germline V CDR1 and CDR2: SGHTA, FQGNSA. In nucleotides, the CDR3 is TGTGCCAGCATCATTAGCGGGGGCTCCTACAATGAGCAGTTCTTC. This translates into CASIISGGSYNEQFF.

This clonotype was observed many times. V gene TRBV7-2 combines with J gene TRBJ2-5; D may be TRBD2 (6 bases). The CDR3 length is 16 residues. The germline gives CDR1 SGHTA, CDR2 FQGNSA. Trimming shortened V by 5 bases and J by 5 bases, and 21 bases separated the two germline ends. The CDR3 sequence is CASSPSRGGGEETQYF. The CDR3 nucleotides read TGTGCCAGCAGCCCGTCGCGGGGCGGAGGGGAGGAGACCCAGTACTTC.

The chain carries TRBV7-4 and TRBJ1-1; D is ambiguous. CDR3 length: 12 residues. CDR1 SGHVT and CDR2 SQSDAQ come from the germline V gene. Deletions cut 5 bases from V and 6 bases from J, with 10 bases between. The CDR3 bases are TGTGCCAGCAGCAAACGGAAGCCTGAAGCTTTCTTT. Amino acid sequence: CASSKRKPEAFF.

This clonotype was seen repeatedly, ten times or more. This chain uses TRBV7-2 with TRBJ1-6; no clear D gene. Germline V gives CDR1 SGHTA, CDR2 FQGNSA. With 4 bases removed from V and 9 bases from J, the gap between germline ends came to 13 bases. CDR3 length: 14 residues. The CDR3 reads CASSSHSGGSPLHF. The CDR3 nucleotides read TGTGCCAGCAGCTCCCACTCAGGAGGTTCACCCCTCCACTTT.

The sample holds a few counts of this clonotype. CDR3 coding DNA: TGTGCCAGCAGTTTAAGACTCCTACCTTCTGGAAACACCATATATTTT. This encodes CASSLRLLPSGNTIYF. This chain uses TRBV28 with TRBJ1-3; D not certain. Germline CDR1 and CDR2: MDHEN and SYDVKM. The CDR3 has 16 residues. Trimming took off 2 bases at V and 1 base at J, with 12 bases between the two ends.